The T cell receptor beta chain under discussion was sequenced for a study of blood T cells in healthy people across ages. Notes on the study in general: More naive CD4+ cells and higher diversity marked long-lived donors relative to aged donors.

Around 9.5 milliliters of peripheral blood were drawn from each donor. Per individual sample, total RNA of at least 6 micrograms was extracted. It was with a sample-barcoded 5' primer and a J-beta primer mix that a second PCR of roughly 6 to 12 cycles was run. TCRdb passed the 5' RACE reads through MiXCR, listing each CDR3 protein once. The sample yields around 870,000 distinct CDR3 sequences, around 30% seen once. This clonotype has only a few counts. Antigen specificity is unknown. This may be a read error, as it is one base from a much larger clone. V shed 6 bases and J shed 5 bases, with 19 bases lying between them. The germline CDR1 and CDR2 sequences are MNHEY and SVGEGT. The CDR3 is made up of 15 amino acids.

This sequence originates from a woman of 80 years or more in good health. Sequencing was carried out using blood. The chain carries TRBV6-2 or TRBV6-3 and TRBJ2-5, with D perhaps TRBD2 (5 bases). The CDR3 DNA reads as TGTGCCAGCAGCCGGCTGATCGGGGAAGGCGAGACCCAGTACTTC. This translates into CASSRLIGEGETQYF.